This T cell receptor (beta chain) was profiled in a study of T cell responses to AZD1222 COVID-19 vaccine. Regarding the study as a whole: Repertoire collection took place solely once the T cell response had peaked. Donor demographics were predominantly white British with a female majority; clonal diversity may be underestimated. Baseline serology detected seropositivity in only a handful of AZD1222 recipients. Spike-specific TCR breadth and depth went up after people got two AZD1222 doses.

A word on this clone: Its antigen is not known.

The CDR3 has 13 amino acids. CDR1 is SGHAT and CDR2 is FQNNGV in the germline V gene. V gave up 2 bases and J gave up 7 bases, with 11 bases separating them. Produced via immunoSEQ multiplex PCR; TCRdb's table is partial and in-frame only. This table holds around 110,000 clones, 70% to 90% found once. The chain uses TRBV11-2 and TRBJ2-5; D is uncertain. The specimen comprised peripheral blood, sampled on day 0 of MenACWY control vaccination. The TCR was taken from an adult in good health. The CDR3 protein is CASSLRDGVTQYF. CDR3 in DNA: TGTGCCAGCAGCTTAAGGGATGGTGTGACCCAGTACTTC.